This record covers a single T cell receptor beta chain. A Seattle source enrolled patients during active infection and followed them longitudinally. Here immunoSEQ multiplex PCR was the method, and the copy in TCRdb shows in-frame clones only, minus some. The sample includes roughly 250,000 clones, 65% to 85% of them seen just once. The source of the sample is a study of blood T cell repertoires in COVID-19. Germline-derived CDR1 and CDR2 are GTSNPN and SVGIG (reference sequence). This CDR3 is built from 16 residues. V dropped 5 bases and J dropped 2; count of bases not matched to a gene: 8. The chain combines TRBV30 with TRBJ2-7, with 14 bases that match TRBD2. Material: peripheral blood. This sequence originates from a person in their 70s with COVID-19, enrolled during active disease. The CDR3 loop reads CAWQGLAGASAYEQYF. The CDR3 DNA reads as TGTGCCTGGCAGGGACTAGCGGGAGCTTCGGCCTACGAGCAGTACTTC.